This T cell receptor beta chain was recovered during a study of blood T cell repertoires in COVID-19. Study at large: There were acute and convalescent COVID-19 samples, and they came from the United States, Italy and Spain. T cells, B-cell-depleted T cells, or PBMCs supplied cDNA or gDNA.

With 2 bases removed from V and 2 bases from J, the gap between germline ends came to 16 bases. The CDR3 spans 16 residues. From germline, CDR1 is MDHEN and CDR2 SYDVKM. Only in-frame clones appear in the TCRdb table, and some are missing; sequencing was by immunoSEQ multiplex PCR. The table records more than 80,000 clones, roughly 85% of them present only once. The chain combines TRBV28 with TRBJ2-7; a weak D match, TRBD1 (6 bases). Sequencing used peripheral blood. The receptor was isolated from a human donor in a cohort sampled during active COVID-19. CDR3 sequence: CASSLRALKGAYEQYF. In nucleotides, the CDR3 is TGTGCCAGCAGTTTACGAGCGCTAAAGGGGGCCTACGAGCAGTACTTC.